This TCR beta chain was captured by sequencing in a study of response to subunit inactivated influenza vaccine. Germline loops: CDR1 LNHDA, CDR2 SQIVND (reference sequence). The CDR3 is 15 amino acids. The germline V and J ends were trimmed by 2 bases and 2 bases, with 10 bases remaining between them. TCRdb fed the RT-PCR reads into MiXCR, producing one record per CDR3 protein. This sample has a few hundred thousand distinct CDR3 sequences, with around a fifth found just once. This chain links TRBV19 with TRBJ1-5; D is possibly TRBD1 (5 bases). The TCR originated in a man aged 50-75 years who received an inactivated influenza vaccine. The sample in question was PBMCs from blood, obtained about 20 months after vaccination. The CDR3 DNA reads TGTGCCAGTAGTATAAGGCAGGGTGGCAATCAGCCCCAGCATTTT. Protein: CASSIRQGGNQPQHF.